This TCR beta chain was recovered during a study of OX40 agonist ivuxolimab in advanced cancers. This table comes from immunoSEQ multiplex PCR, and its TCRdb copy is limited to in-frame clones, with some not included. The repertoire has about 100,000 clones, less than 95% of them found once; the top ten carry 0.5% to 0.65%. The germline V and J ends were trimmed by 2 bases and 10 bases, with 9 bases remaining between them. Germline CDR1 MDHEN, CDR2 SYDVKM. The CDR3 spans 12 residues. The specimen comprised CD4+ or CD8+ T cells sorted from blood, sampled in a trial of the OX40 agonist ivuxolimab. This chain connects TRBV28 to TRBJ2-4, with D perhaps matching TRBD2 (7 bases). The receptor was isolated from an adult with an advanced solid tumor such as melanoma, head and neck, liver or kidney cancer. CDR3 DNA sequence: TGTGCCAGCAGTTTAAGGGGGGGTATTCAGTACTTC. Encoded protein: CASSLRGGIQYF.